A single sample is the source of the 23 T cell receptor beta chains below, sequenced in a study of blood T cell repertoires in COVID-19. Only in-frame clones appear in the TCRdb table, and some are missing; sequencing was by immunoSEQ multiplex PCR. The profile shows more than 75,000 clones, roughly 82% of them singletons. Sequenced: peripheral blood. These receptors all stem from a man aged 55 to 70 with acute or convalescent COVID-19.

V is TRBV29-1 and J is TRBJ1-5; D uncertain. CDR3 size: 13 residues. V dropped 6 bases and J dropped 1 base, with 10 bases sitting between them. Germline V gene sequence: CDR1 SQVTM, CDR2 ANQGSEA. Written as DNA, the CDR3 is TGCAGCGTACAAACGGGAAGCAATCAGCCCCAGCATTTT. Translated, it gives CSVQTGSNQPQHF.

This chain connects TRBV7-2 to TRBJ2-3; D is uncertain. This CDR3 region has 13 residues. Per germline, CDR1 SGHTA and CDR2 FQGNSA. The V end was cut by 0 bases, the J end by 4 bases, with 5 bases between. The CDR3 loop reads CASSLARPDTQYF. The DNA of the CDR3 is TGTGCCAGCAGCTTAGCGCGCCCAGATACGCAGTATTTT.

This clone was detected a few times. The chain is built from TRBV7-6 and TRBJ2-5; TRBD1 agrees at 11 bases. Germline V CDR1 and CDR2: SGHVS, FNYEAQ. The CDR3 is 16 amino acids. V gave up 2 bases and J gave up 4 bases; unmatched junction bases: 6. For the CDR3, the DNA is TGTGCCAGCAGCTTAATCCGGGACAGGGGGACAGAGACCCAGTACTTC. This translates into CASSLIRDRGTETQYF.

The chain is built from TRBV15 and TRBJ1-6, with 9 bases matching TRBD1. Germline-derived CDR1 and CDR2 are LNHNV and YYDKDF (reference sequence). This CDR3 region has 17 residues. V shed 0 bases, J shed 7 bases, and the junction held 7 bases outside the gene matches. The CDR3 DNA follows: TGTGCCACCAGCAGAGATCTCCCGGGACAGGGAAATTCACCCCTCCACTTT. It is translated as CATSRDLPGQGNSPLHF. Using reference TRBV15 and TRBJ1-6 for the parts outside the CDR3, the full variable domain is DAMVIQNPRYQVTQFGKPVTLSCSQTLNHNVMYWYQQKSSQAPKLLFHYYDKDFNNEADTPDNFQSRRPNTSFCFLDIRSPGLGDTAMYLCATSRDLPGQGNSPLHFGNGTRLTVT.

This chain uses TRBV2 with TRBJ1-6, with D uncertain. CDR3 length equals 12 residues. Trimming cost V 11 bases and J 7 bases, with 12 bases left between them. Germline lookup yields CDR1 SNHLY and CDR2 FYNNEI. CDR3 nucleotide sequence: TGTGCCGTAGGAGAGGCCAATTCACCCCTCCACTTT. It translates to CAVGEANSPLHF.

CDR3 region: CASGAGGQRSYEQYF. The CDR3 DNA follows: TGTGCCAGTGGCGCAGGGGGGCAAAGATCCTACGAGCAGTACTTC. The rearrangement uses TRBV9 and TRBJ2-7, with D tentatively TRBD1 (7 bases). The length of the CDR3 is 15 residues. V lost 8 bases, J lost 1 base, and 19 bases lay in between. Germline V gene sequence: CDR1 SGDLS, CDR2 YYNGEE.

The chain uses TRBV2 and TRBJ1-5; unclear D gene. The ends were cut back, 3 bases at V and 3 bases at J, with 6 bases in the middle. Germline V gene lookup returns CDR1 SNHLY and CDR2 FYNNEI. CDR3 length: 13 amino acids. The CDR3 region has the DNA TGTGCCAGCAGTGAGACAAACAATCAGCCCCAGCATTTT. Translating it yields CASSETNNQPQHF.

This clone has only a few counts. The V gene is TRBV11-2, the J gene TRBJ1-4; 7 bases map to TRBD1. CDR3 length: 18 amino acids. V was pared by 3 bases and J by 6 bases, with 16 bases of the junction left unmatched. Per the germline V gene, CDR1 is SGHAT and CDR2 is FQNNGV. CDR3 bases: TGTGCCAGCAGCTTTTCCGCGGGACAGTCCTACTTTGATGAAAAACTGTTTTTT. It is translated as CASSFSAGQSYFDEKLFF.

V gene TRBV19 combines with J gene TRBJ1-1; D might be TRBD1 (6 bases). The CDR3 sequence is 13 residues long. In germline, CDR1 is LNHDA, CDR2 SQIVND (reference sequence). Trimming stripped 7 bases from V and 6 bases from J, with 15 bases between. The CDR3 nucleotides are TGTGCCAGTATGATTGGGGGCGCAGCTGAAGCTTTCTTT. Its protein is CASMIGGAAEAFF.

CDR3 loop: CASSSPGTGVYGYTF. CDR3 nucleotide sequence: TGTGCCAGCAGTTCCCCCGGGACAGGGGTCTATGGCTACACCTTC. This chain connects TRBV28 to TRBJ1-2, with 10 nucleotides matching TRBD1. V lost 4 bases to trimming and J lost 4 bases; unmatched junction nucleotides: 6. The CDR3 covers 15 residues. CDR1 is MDHEN, CDR2 SYDVKM, per germline.

The rearrangement uses TRBV12-5 and TRBJ2-1, with a tentative D call TRBD1 (6 bases). CDR3 size: 15 residues. Germline CDR1 and CDR2: LGHNT and FRNRAP. Trimming cost V 3 bases and J 0 bases, with 9 bases left between them. The CDR3 is CASGLGDNSYNEQFF. The CDR3 DNA reads as TGTGCTAGTGGTTTAGGGGACAACTCCTACAATGAGCAGTTCTTC.

J is TRBJ2-5 and V is TRBV28; 7 nucleotides match TRBD2. J was trimmed by 5 bases and V by 2 bases; bases with no gene match: 2. Germline values: CDR1 MDHEN, CDR2 SYDVKM. This CDR3 has 13 residues. CDR3 nucleotides: TGTGCCAGCAGTTTAGGGGGGGTGGAGACCCAGTACTTC. This encodes CASSLGGVETQYF.

V and J are TRBV5-6 and TRBJ1-2, with D perhaps TRBD1 (6 bases). The germline CDR1 and CDR2 sequences are SGHDT and YYEEEE. The V end was cut by 4 bases, the J end by 5 bases, with 21 bases between. The CDR3 runs to 16 residues. The CDR3 nucleotides are TGTGCCAGCAGCCTCCCCGGGACACAGGTTTCATATGGCTACACCTTC. This encodes CASSLPGTQVSYGYTF.

The V and J genes are TRBV24-1 and TRBJ2-3; TRBD2 aligns across 14 bases. The CDR3 has 15 amino acids. Trimming took 2 bases from V and 6 from J; bases not matched to a gene: 0. In germline, CDR1 is KGHDR, CDR2 SFDVKD. The CDR3 sequence is CATSDWTSGGDTQYF. Here the CDR3 DNA reads TGTGCCACCAGTGATTGGACTAGCGGGGGGGATACGCAGTATTTT.

The V gene is TRBV2, the J gene TRBJ1-6, with D perhaps matching TRBD1 (6 bases). With 7 bases removed from V and 7 bases from J, the gap between germline ends came to 17 bases. The CDR3 totals 15 residues. Germline CDR1 SNHLY, CDR2 FYNNEI. CDR3 nucleotides: TGTGCCAGCATCGGGCAGGGGATTGACAATTCACCCCTCCACTTT. It codes for CASIGQGIDNSPLHF.

The gene calls are TRBV5-4 and TRBJ2-2; 10 bases agree with TRBD1. The V segment lost 0 bases and the J segment 0 bases; nucleotides outside the gene matches: 5. The V gene's germline CDR1 is SGHNT and CDR2 YYREEE (reference sequence). CDR3 length equals 18 residues. CDR3 sequence (DNA): TGTGCCAGCAGCTTGGCCAGACAGGGGGCAACGAACACCGGGGAGCTGTTTTTT. Amino acids: CASSLARQGATNTGELFF.

The chain is built from TRBV5-6 and TRBJ1-1; D is possibly TRBD1 (5 bases). The CDR3 is 13 residues long. V was shortened by 4 bases and J by 8 bases, with 15 bases between the two germline ends. The germline gives CDR1 SGHDT, CDR2 YYEEEE. CDR3 sequence: CASSRFRDLEAFF. CDR3 bases: TGTGCCAGCAGCCGCTTCCGGGACTTGGAAGCTTTCTTT.

This chain connects TRBV15 to TRBJ2-5, with D maybe TRBD2 (6 bases). Germline lookup yields CDR1 LNHNV and CDR2 YYDKDF (reference sequence). This CDR3 contains 16 residues. With 0 bases removed from V and 5 bases from J, the gap between germline ends came to 16 bases. CDR3 DNA: TGTGCCACCAGCAGAGATCATCCGGGGGTGGGCGAGACCCAGTACTTC. Translated: CATSRDHPGVGETQYF.

The V and J genes are TRBV4-1 and TRBJ1-4; weak D call: TRBD1 (6 bases). The CDR3 runs 15 residues. In germline, CDR1 is MGHRA, CDR2 YSYEKL. With 1 base removed from V and 4 bases from J, the gap between germline ends came to 10 bases. The CDR3 region has the DNA TGCGCCAGCAGCCAAGTACAGGGTTATAATGAAAAACTGTTTTTT. Protein: CASSQVQGYNEKLFF.

The gene calls are TRBV4-3 and TRBJ1-5; D is uncertain. CDR3 length equals 15 residues. Trimming pared 0 bases from V and 3 bases from J, leaving 9 bases between. Per germline, CDR1 LGHNA and CDR2 YSLEER. CDR3 in amino acids: CASSQDYSPNQPQHF. The CDR3 DNA is TGCGCCAGCAGCCAAGATTACAGCCCCAATCAGCCCCAGCATTTT.

V and J are TRBV6-5 and TRBJ1-1; D might be TRBD1 (5 bases). This CDR3 contains 13 residues. Trimming removed 6 bases from V and 1 base from J, with 9 bases in between. The germline V gene encodes CDR1 MNHEY and CDR2 SVGAGI. CDR3 sequence reads: CASRFQGNTEAFF. In DNA form, the CDR3 reads TGTGCCAGCAGATTTCAGGGGAACACTGAAGCTTTCTTT.

The genes are TRBV7-2 and TRBJ1-1; D ambiguous. The V gene lost 3 bases and the J gene lost 4 bases, with 18 bases spanning the gap. The germline V gene encodes CDR1 SGHTA and CDR2 FQGNSA. The CDR3 spans 16 residues. The CDR3 reads CASSLRYPTRATEAFF. The CDR3 coding sequence is TGTGCCAGCAGCTTGCGGTACCCGACCCGAGCCACTGAAGCTTTCTTT.

This sequence joins TRBV12-3 or TRBV12-4 and TRBJ1-2; 7 bases agree with TRBD1. J was trimmed by 4 bases and V by 6 bases; bases with no gene match: 5. This CDR3 spans 13 amino acids. The CDR3 spells CASSVQGTYGYTF. The DNA for the CDR3 is TGTGCCAGCAGCGTACAGGGGACCTATGGCTACACCTTC.